The rows below give T cell receptor beta chains drawn from one sample of a study of blood T cell repertoires in COVID-19. The assay was immunoSEQ multiplex PCR, and TCRdb's table has in-frame clones only and misses some. The sample yields around 300,000 clones, approximately 86% seen once. The sequencing sample was made of peripheral blood. The receptor source for this set is a woman in her 30s who had recovered from COVID-19. Both conserved end residues are part of each CDR3.

TRBJ2-2 TRBV5-1 CASSSGQVTITGELFF
TRBJ2-3 TRBV5-1 CASSPEGGASDTQYF
TRBJ1-5 TRBV18 CASSSRGGTYNQPQHF
TRBJ2-1 TRBV5-4 CASSQGRGLGEQFF
TRBJ2-7 TRBV4-2 CASSQDRRYEQYF
TRBJ1-5 TRBV5-3 CARSLTGQGNQPQHF
TRBJ2-7 TRBV5-6 CASSFGGVREQYF
TRBJ2-1 TRBV7-2 CASSLEGGGLNEQFF
TRBJ2-7 TRBV18 CASSPTGDEQYF
TRBJ1-3 TRBV10-3 CAISEPYLLSGNTIYF
TRBJ2-7 TRBV6-2/TRBV6-3 CASSFTWPSYEQYF
TRBJ2-7 TRBV7-8 CASSLLVGQGYEQYF
TRBJ1-5 TRBV6-5 CASSYSRIQPQHF
TRBJ2-1 TRBV2 CANKRTSGINEQFF
TRBJ1-2 TRBV28 CASSLGQGSYGYTF
TRBJ1-5 TRBV5-1 CASSPTGQPQHF
TRBJ2-3 TRBV1 CTSSQGTSGDTDTQYF
TRBJ1-1 TRBV5-4 CASSEGQHMNTEAFF
TRBJ1-1 TRBV28 CASKGDRASEAFF
TRBJ2-2 TRBV19 CASSILEGAVTGELFF
TRBJ2-7 TRBV14 CASSQNTGKQYF
TRBJ1-2 TRBV14 CASSQERSYGYTF
TRBJ1-6 TRBV18 CASTLTGDSNSPLHF
TRBJ1-1 TRBV12-3/TRBV12-4 CASSWSTEAFF
TRBJ2-5 TRBV7-3 CASGGGSGETQYF
TRBJ1-2 TRBV5-4 CASSTGQSFYGYTF
TRBJ1-1 TRBV7-9 CASGREGNTEAFF
TRBJ2-1 TRBV27 CASSSPPYNEQFF
TRBJ2-3 TRBV6-2/TRBV6-3 CASSFLAGGPRDTQYF
TRBJ1-5 TRBV19 CASSGTAYSNQPQHF
TRBJ1-1 TRBV5-4 CASTHRRGTNTEAFF
TRBJ2-7 TRBV7-8 CASSLWGDRDTTYEQYF
TRBJ2-3 TRBV4-2 CASSQPGTGFATDTQYF
TRBJ1-5 TRBV28 CASSSRFLQPQHF
TRBJ1-4 TRBV20-1 CSASRGNEKLFF
TRBJ2-3 TRBV4-2 CASSLSPTDTQYF
TRBJ2-1 TRBV11-2 CASSPSLSQGQPRNEQFF
TRBJ1-5 TRBV2 CASSETVEPQHF
TRBJ1-4 TRBV28 CASSSGGGSEKLFF
TRBJ2-1 TRBV5-4 CASSGGLAGDNEQFF
TRBJ2-3 TRBV7-9 CASSTGLAGTDTQYF
TRBJ2-3 TRBV5-6 CASSLVETDTQYF
TRBJ2-5 TRBV5-5 CASSLSRGQTQYF
TRBJ1-1 TRBV5-1 CASSLAIGGGTEAFF
TRBJ1-4 TRBV19 CASSIAQGAGTNEKLFF
TRBJ1-6 TRBV5-4 CASSLGQGSPLHF
TRBJ2-5 TRBV3-1/TRBV3-2 CASSRGTGETQYF
TRBJ2-3 TRBV5-4 CASSTATGFTDTQYF